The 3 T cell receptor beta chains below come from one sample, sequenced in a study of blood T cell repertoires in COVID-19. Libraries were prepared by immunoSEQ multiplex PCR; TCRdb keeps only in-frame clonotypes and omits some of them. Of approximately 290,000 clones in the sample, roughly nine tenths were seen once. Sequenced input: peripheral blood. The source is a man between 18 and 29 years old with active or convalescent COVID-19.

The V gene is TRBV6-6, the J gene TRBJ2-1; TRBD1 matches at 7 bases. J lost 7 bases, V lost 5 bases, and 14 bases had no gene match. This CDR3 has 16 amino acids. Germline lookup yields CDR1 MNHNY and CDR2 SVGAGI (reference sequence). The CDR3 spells CASSRLGQTPGNEQFF. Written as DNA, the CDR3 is TGTGCCAGCAGTCGACTGGGACAGACCCCAGGTAATGAGCAGTTCTTC.

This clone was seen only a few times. As DNA, the CDR3 is TGCGCCAGCAGCGCGGTAGGGACTAGGGACGAGCAGTACTTC. Residues: CASSAVGTRDEQYF. The rearrangement uses TRBV5-1 and TRBJ2-7; 8 nucleotides line up with TRBD2. The germline V gene has CDR1 SGHRS and CDR2 YFSETQ. There are 14 residues in the CDR3. V trimming: 4 bases; J trimming: 5 bases; junction bases outside the gene matches: 8.

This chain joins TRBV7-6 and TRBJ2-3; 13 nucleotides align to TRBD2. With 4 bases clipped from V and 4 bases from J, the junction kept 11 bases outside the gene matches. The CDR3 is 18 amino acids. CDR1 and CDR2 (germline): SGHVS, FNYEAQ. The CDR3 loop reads CASSSLTSGGAVADTQYF. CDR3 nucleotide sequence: TGTGCCAGCAGCTCCCTTACTAGCGGGGGGGCCGTAGCAGATACGCAGTATTTT.